Sequencing of this T cell receptor (beta chain) was carried out in a study of shared clonotypes between healthy human individuals. Study-wide results and limits: Blood alone was sampled, and tissue repertoires likely differ. Depth of sequencing was expected to influence donor clonotype sharing. Genetic and exposure-history diversity was limited by the few donors.

As for this clone: Its antigen is as yet unknown.

Germline CDR1 is SGHRS and CDR2 is YFSETQ. CDR3 size: 16 residues. The J segment lost 5 bases and the V segment lost 4 bases, leaving 7 bases of the junction unmatched. Every subset's genomic DNA went evenly onto several immunoSEQ plates. Using immunoSEQ multiplex PCR, the repertoire was profiled, and TCRdb retains in-frame clones only, with some absent. The profile covers approximately 500,000 clones, with approximately 95% appearing a single time and about 0.057% taken by the ten largest. The J gene is TRBJ2-2, the V gene TRBV5-1; 11 nucleotides line up with TRBD2. This receptor was taken from a woman between 25 and 40 years old in good health. Material: naive CD4+ T cells sorted from blood. Subset of the sample: CD45RA+ positively selected. CDR3 nucleotide sequence: TGCGCCAGCAGCATAGGACTAGCGGGTATGACCGGGGAGCTGTTTTTT. Its translation is CASSIGLAGMTGELFF. The entire variable domain, with the rest obtained from reference TRBV5-1 and TRBJ2-2, is as follows: KAGVTQTPRYLIKTRGQQVTLSCSPISGHRSVSWYQQTPGQGLQFLFEYFSETQRNKGNFPGRFSGRQFSNSRSEMNVSTLELGDSALYLCASSIGLAGMTGELFFGEGSRLTVL.